The TCR beta chain described here comes from a study of stem cell transplantation in POMP-related autoinflammatory disease. Whole-study context: CD8+ T cells were low and CD4+ cells naive-skewed before transplant.

Here immunoSEQ multiplex PCR was the method, and the copy in TCRdb shows in-frame clones only, minus some. The repertoire holds some 70,000 clones, with roughly 88% as singletons. The CDR3 length is 15 residues. V was shortened by 5 bases and J by 2 bases, with 14 bases between the two germline ends. Germline V gene sequence: CDR1 SGHRS, CDR2 YFSETQ. The receptor was isolated from a human patient with POMP-related autoinflammation and immune dysregulation (PRAID). Some of these T cells may belong to the graft donor. V gene TRBV5-1 combines with J gene TRBJ1-5, with D perhaps matching TRBD1 (6 bases). Source: CD4+ T cells from PBMCs, taken after stem cell transplantation. CDR3 in amino acids: CASSPQGSGNQPQHF. The CDR3 region has the DNA TGCGCCAGCAGTCCGCAGGGGTCTGGCAATCAGCCCCAGCATTTT.